Listed here are 29 T cell receptor beta chains from one sample, sequenced in a study of Ad26.COV2.S vaccination and SARS-CoV-2 variants. The method was immunoSEQ multiplex PCR; TCRdb's version includes in-frame clones alone and lacks a portion of them. This sample has 400,000 to 450,000 clones; 90% occur once, and the top ten carry less than 4.5%. As for treatment: some 20 received Ad26.COV2.S at low or high dose, single or two shots; about 5 received placebo; per-sample allocation not given. Collection of samples fell on day 63 after the first vaccine or placebo injection. The source material was peripheral blood, sampled in a trial of Ad26.COV2.S vaccine versus placebo. The receptors derive from a person between 18 and 59 years old who received the Ad26.COV2.S COVID-19 vaccine or a placebo.

The chain recombines TRBV7-8 with TRBJ2-3; TRBD2 matches 9 bases. The CDR3 is 16 residues long. The trim removed 3 bases at V and 6 bases at J, leaving 10 bases unmatched. Per the germline V gene, CDR1 is SGHVS and CDR2 is FQNEAQ. CDR3 DNA: TGTGCCAGCAGCTTCACCGGGCTAGCGGGACTCGATACGCAGTATTTT. It is translated as CASSFTGLAGLDTQYF.

The chain recombines TRBV10-3 with TRBJ2-3, with 7 bases fitting TRBD1. V shed 6 bases and J 0 bases; nucleotides not matched to a gene: 3. The CDR3 consists of 14 residues. Germline CDR1 reads ENHRY; CDR2 reads SYGVKD. The CDR3 DNA follows: TGTGCCATCAGATTACAGGGGAGCACAGATACGCAGTATTTT. This translates into CAIRLQGSTDTQYF.

A remark on this clone: This specimen includes other DNA sequences encoding the same CDR3. The chain recombines TRBV14 with TRBJ2-7; 7 positions agree with TRBD2. This CDR3 is 16 amino acids long. Germline V gives CDR1 SGHDN, CDR2 FVKESK. V lost 0 bases and J lost 0; bases outside the gene matches: 5. The CDR3 loop reads CASSQERTRNSYEQYF. CDR3 in DNA: TGTGCCAGCAGCCAAGAAAGGACTAGAAACTCCTACGAGCAGTACTTC.

This clone has only one observation. The chain employs TRBV24-1 and TRBJ2-2; D remains ambiguous. Germline V gene data show CDR1 as KGHDR and CDR2 as SFDVKD. The CDR3 is 12 amino acids. Trimming took 1 base from V and 6 from J, leaving 2 bases between them. The CDR3 DNA reads as TGTGCCACCAGTGATTTTGCCGGGGAGCTGTTTTTT. Translation gives CATSDFAGELFF.

This chain joins TRBV9 and TRBJ2-1; D is undetermined. The germline V and J ends were trimmed by 4 bases and 0 bases, with 20 bases remaining between them. Looked up from germline, CDR1 is SGDLS and CDR2 is YYNGEE. This CDR3 is built from 18 residues. CDR3 region: CASSPPLVRVSSYNEQFF. As DNA, the CDR3 is TGTGCCAGCAGCCCCCCCCTGGTAAGGGTTAGCTCCTACAATGAGCAGTTCTTC.

The V gene is TRBV28, the J gene TRBJ1-2; unclear D gene. With 6 bases removed from V and 4 bases from J, the gap between germline ends came to 21 bases. The germline V gene has CDR1 MDHEN and CDR2 SYDVKM. The CDR3 is made up of 16 amino acids. CDR3 loop: CASRDPAANAIYGYTF. The CDR3 nucleotides are TGTGCCAGCAGAGACCCCGCCGCCAACGCCATCTATGGCTACACCTTC.

The CDR3 DNA sequence: TGTGCCAGCAGTTTAGGGCCAGCCGAGCAGTACTTC. This translates into CASSLGPAEQYF. The chain recombines TRBV12-3 or TRBV12-4 with TRBJ2-7; D gene ambiguous. Trimming cost V 1 base and J 6 bases, with 7 bases left between them. The CDR3 totals 12 residues.

V usage is TRBV27 and J usage is TRBJ2-3, with D possibly matching TRBD2 (6 bases). The germline CDR1 and CDR2 sequences are MNHEY and SMNVEV (reference sequence). The CDR3 contains 15 residues. V was shortened by 8 bases and J by 1 base, with 16 bases between the two germline ends. The CDR3: CASRLVWARTDTQYF. The CDR3, as DNA: TGTGCCAGCCGACTAGTATGGGCCCGCACAGATACGCAGTATTTT.

This clone was seen once. The chain carries TRBV9 and TRBJ2-7; D is possibly TRBD1 or TRBD2 (5 bases each). Trimming shortened V by 3 bases and J by 2 bases, and 12 bases separated the two germline ends. The CDR3 spans 14 residues. CDR1 SGDLS and CDR2 YYNGEE come from the germline V gene. The CDR3 bases are TGTGCCAGCAGCGCTCGGGACCTTACCTACGAGCAGTACTTC. Its protein product is CASSARDLTYEQYF.

This chain uses TRBV24-1 with TRBJ2-7; D may correspond to TRBD1 or TRBD2 (6 bases each). Germline V gives CDR1 KGHDR, CDR2 SFDVKD. V lost 3 bases to trimming and J lost 1 base, with 9 bases between them. The CDR3 spans 14 residues. CDR3 sequence: CATSDRGHSYEQYF. The CDR3 DNA is TGTGCCACCAGTGATCGGGGGCATTCCTACGAGCAGTACTTC.

The chain recombines TRBV3-1 (or the pseudogene TRBV3-2) with TRBJ1-1; maybe TRBD1 (5 bases). Germline loops: CDR1 LGHDT, CDR2 YNNKEL (reference sequence). V gave up 4 bases and J gave up 8 bases, with 11 bases separating them. The CDR3 spans 12 residues. This chain's CDR3 is CASSRWGREAFF. The CDR3 DNA reads TGTGCCAGCAGCCGATGGGGCAGGGAAGCTTTCTTT.

V gene TRBV4-1 combines with J gene TRBJ2-3; the D is unclear. The V end lost 1 base, the J end lost 5 bases, and 7 bases lay between the germline ends. Germline V gene data show CDR1 as MGHRA and CDR2 as YSYEKL. The CDR3 consists of 13 residues. The CDR3 DNA is TGCGCCAGCAGCCAAGTATACAGAGATACGCAGTATTTT. As protein: CASSQVYRDTQYF.

The chain carries TRBV9 and TRBJ2-5; 9 positions match TRBD2. The CDR3 covers 17 residues. Germline CDR1 and CDR2: SGDLS and YYNGEE. V was pared by 0 bases and J by 4 bases, with 10 bases of the junction left unmatched. CDR3 sequence reads: CASSVAPHSGRGETQYF. The CDR3 DNA reads TGTGCCAGCAGCGTAGCTCCCCATAGCGGGAGAGGAGAGACCCAGTACTTC.

V and J are TRBV12-3 or TRBV12-4 and TRBJ1-1; D call uncertain. The CDR3 is 13 residues long. Trimming removed 3 bases at V and 2 bases at J, with 7 bases between. The DNA for the CDR3 is TGTGCCAGCAGTTTGAAAGTTAACACTGAAGCTTTCTTT. This sequence encodes CASSLKVNTEAFF.

The chain is built from TRBV9 and TRBJ2-7; TRBD2 agrees at 7 bases. This CDR3 contains 14 residues. CDR1 is SGDLS, CDR2 YYNGEE, per germline. V was pared by 3 bases and J by 3 bases, with 6 bases of the junction left unmatched. The CDR3 DNA follows: TGTGCCAGCAGCGCGGCTAGCGGCTTCTACGAGCAGTACTTC. Translated: CASSAASGFYEQYF.

The chain joins TRBV10-3 to TRBJ1-3; the D gene is possibly TRBD1 (6 bases). The CDR3 has 14 residues. Deletions cut 5 bases from V and 3 bases from J, with 11 bases between. CDR1 ENHRY and CDR2 SYGVKD come from the germline V gene. CDR3 in amino acids: CAISLQGSGNTIYF. The CDR3, as DNA: TGTGCCATCAGTCTACAGGGTAGTGGAAACACCATATATTTT.

This sequence joins TRBV9 and TRBJ1-1; 12 bases align to TRBD1. Germline CDR1 is SGDLS and CDR2 is YYNGEE. V dropped 1 base and J dropped 3; count of bases not matched to a gene: 4. CDR3 length equals 16 residues. CDR3 in amino acids: CASSVTGQGADTEAFF. CDR3 in DNA: TGTGCCAGCAGCGTAACGGGACAGGGGGCGGACACTGAAGCTTTCTTT. Looking up the rest from reference TRBV9 and TRBJ1-1 gives the full variable domain: DSGVTQTPKHLITATGQRVTLRCSPRSGDLSVYWYQQSLDQGLQFLIQYYNGEERAKGNILERFSAQQFPDLHSELNLSSLELGDSALYFCASSVTGQGADTEAFFGQGTRLTVV.

CDR3 in amino acids: CASSFRRGRTTLNEQFF. The CDR3, as DNA: TGTGCCAGCAGCTTCCGCAGGGGCAGGACTACCCTAAATGAGCAGTTCTTC. The chain recombines TRBV11-2 with TRBJ2-1; possibly TRBD1 or TRBD2 for D (6 bases each). Germline values: CDR1 SGHAT, CDR2 FQNNGV. This CDR3 is built from 17 residues. Trimming shortened V by 3 bases and J by 7 bases, and 22 bases separated the two germline ends.

The V and J genes are TRBV15 and TRBJ2-1; no clear D gene. Trimming shortened V by 8 bases and J by 7 bases, and 27 bases separated the two germline ends. CDR3 length: 17 residues. Germline V gene data show CDR1 as LNHNV and CDR2 as YYDKDF (reference sequence). The CDR3 coding sequence is TGTGCCACCCAAGAGTCCCGTAATTGGGGTAGAGGTAATGAGCAGTTCTTC. Amino acids: CATQESRNWGRGNEQFF.

The chain couples TRBV7-2 to TRBJ1-4; TRBD1 aligns across 7 bases. Germline-derived CDR1 and CDR2 are SGHTA and FQGNSA. The CDR3 contains 15 residues. V lost 1 base and J lost 7; bases outside the gene matches: 6. CDR3 sequence (DNA): TGTGCCAGCAGCTTAGGAGACAGGGTCGGTGAAAAACTGTTTTTT. This gives the protein CASSLGDRVGEKLFF.

A remark on this clone: One junction end does not reproduce the germline sequence, and a read error may be involved. In nucleotides, the CDR3 is TGTGCCAGCAGAGAAGCAGGGGCGTTTGTTAGTGATACGCAGTATTTT. This sequence encodes CASREAGAFVSDTQYF. The gene calls are TRBV2 and TRBJ2-3; TRBD1 is a possible D gene (6 bases). This CDR3 is built from 16 residues. In germline, CDR1 is SNHLY, CDR2 FYNNEI.

The CDR3 nucleotides are TGTGCCACCAGTGATCGAAACTACCGCCACCGATACGAGCAGTACTTC. As protein: CATSDRNYRHRYEQYF. The chain joins TRBV24-1 to TRBJ2-7; D not resolved. Per germline, CDR1 KGHDR and CDR2 SFDVKD. V lost 3 bases, J lost 4 bases, and 18 bases lay in between. The CDR3 extends over 16 amino acids.

This clone has just one count. The chain links TRBV20-1 to TRBJ2-2; 8 nucleotides match TRBD2. CDR3 size: 15 residues. J was trimmed by 3 bases and V by 3 bases; bases with no gene match: 6. Germline V gene sequence: CDR1 DFQATT, CDR2 SNEGSKA (reference sequence). CDR3 region: CSASKREWDTGELFF. The CDR3 DNA reads as TGCAGTGCTAGTAAGCGGGAGTGGGACACCGGGGAGCTGTTTTTT.

This clone was picked up a small number of times. The gene calls are TRBV13 and TRBJ2-7; tentative D call: TRBD1 (5 bases). Trimming left V 3 bases short and J 3 bases short, with 9 bases between. This CDR3 comprises 13 residues. CDR1 and CDR2 from the germline V gene are PRHDT and FYEKMQ (reference sequence). CDR3 sequence: CASSLRRDYEQYF. In nucleotides, the CDR3 is TGTGCCAGCAGCTTGCGCAGGGACTACGAGCAGTACTTC.

The chain couples TRBV7-3 to TRBJ2-5; D gene unclear. V lost 0 bases to trimming and J lost 1 base, with 9 bases between them. The CDR3 loop spans 15 amino acids. Per germline, CDR1 SGHTA and CDR2 FQGTGA. CDR3 nucleotides: TGTGCCAGCAGCTTAACGATGGCGACCCAAGAGACCCAGTACTTC. It is translated as CASSLTMATQETQYF.

The V and J genes are TRBV18 and TRBJ1-2; D uncertain. From germline, CDR1 is KGHSH and CDR2 LQKENI. This CDR3 is 16 amino acids long. Trimming shortened V by 1 base and J by 4 bases, and 16 bases separated the two germline ends. CDR3 in DNA: TGTGCCAGCTCACCACATCCGTGGGGTCTAGGCTATGGCTACACCTTC. Protein: CASSPHPWGLGYGYTF.

The CDR3 nucleotides read TGTGCCAGCGGAAATATGGCGGAAACAAGCACAGATACGCAGTATTTT. Encoded protein: CASGNMAETSTDTQYF. This chain links TRBV2 with TRBJ2-3; no clear D. The CDR3 consists of 16 residues. V gave up 8 bases and J gave up 0 bases, with 18 bases separating them. Looked up from germline, CDR1 is SNHLY and CDR2 is FYNNEI.

V gene TRBV27 combines with J gene TRBJ1-1; D might be TRBD1 (6 bases). With 3 bases removed from V and 5 bases from J, the gap between germline ends came to 10 bases. The CDR3 length is 13 residues. Germline assignment: CDR1 MNHEY and CDR2 SMNVEV (reference sequence). Here the CDR3 reads CASSFSGQTEAFF. CDR3 coding DNA: TGTGCCAGCAGTTTCAGTGGACAGACTGAAGCTTTCTTT.

The chain carries TRBV9 and TRBJ2-1; the D is unclear. V was pared by 4 bases and J by 2 bases, with 13 bases between. This CDR3 is built from 15 residues. In germline, CDR1 is SGDLS, CDR2 YYNGEE. The CDR3 protein is CASSPHPGTYNEQFF. The CDR3 DNA is TGTGCCAGCAGCCCCCACCCGGGTACCTACAATGAGCAGTTCTTC.